This TCR beta chain was documented in a study of beta chain features in type 1 diabetes. Background on the study: Researchers looked at approximately 100,000,000 sorted cells across all samples. Study-level points and caveats: For Type 1 diabetes patients, all four CD4+ subsets carried TCRB CDR3s that were moderately but significantly shorter.

Reverse transcription of all isolated RNA meant that expressed TCRB transcripts were sequenced. This table comes from immunoSEQ multiplex PCR, and its TCRdb copy is limited to in-frame clones, with some not included. The sample contains 680,000 or so clones, over 10% of which appear only once. The CDR3 contains 15 residues. V was trimmed by 0 bases and J by 6 bases, leaving 14 bases between them. The germline CDR1 and CDR2 sequences are SGHRS and YFSETQ. This clone has just a few counts. Its antigen remains unidentified. Sequenced input: naive CD4+ T cells from blood. The source of this sequence is a man aged 18 to 29 with type 1 diabetes. V is TRBV5-1 and J is TRBJ2-3; D is unresolved. The CDR3 nucleotides are TGCGCCAGCAGCTTGGCCGATCCTCTAGGGGATACGCAGTATTTT. Its translation is CASSLADPLGDTQYF.